This T cell receptor (beta chain) comes out of a study of human T cells and chemical hapten exposure. The CDR3 loop spans 18 amino acids. The ends lost 0 bases at V and 3 bases at J; junction bases unmatched: 10. Looked up from germline, CDR1 is SGHTA and CDR2 is FQGNSA. The sample's time point: healthy volunteer bleed at 2 weeks. The authors extracted total RNA from unfractionated whole blood. In this sample, this clonotype turned up a few times. In the library, unique molecular identifiers were attached to individual cDNA molecules. Per the study methods: Sample-level TCR yields exhibited a median of around 93,000, with a range of about 23,224 to 700,000. TCRdb called the RACE reads again in MiXCR, with one record for every CDR3 protein. These V and J calls derive from TCRdb rather than the authors' analysis. The table lists over 85,000 distinct CDR3 sequences, about 8.7% of them singletons, with 2.9% in the top ten.

The sample consisted of whole blood. The clonotype originates from a female donor in good health. Some clones in this sample may be carry-over from other donors' samples. J is TRBJ2-3 and V is TRBV7-2; the match to TRBD2 covers 9 bases. CDR3 sequence: CASSLAPGGAGGTDTQYF. CDR3 nucleotides: TGTGCCAGCAGCTTAGCCCCCGGTGGTGCGGGAGGGACAGATACGCAGTATTTT.